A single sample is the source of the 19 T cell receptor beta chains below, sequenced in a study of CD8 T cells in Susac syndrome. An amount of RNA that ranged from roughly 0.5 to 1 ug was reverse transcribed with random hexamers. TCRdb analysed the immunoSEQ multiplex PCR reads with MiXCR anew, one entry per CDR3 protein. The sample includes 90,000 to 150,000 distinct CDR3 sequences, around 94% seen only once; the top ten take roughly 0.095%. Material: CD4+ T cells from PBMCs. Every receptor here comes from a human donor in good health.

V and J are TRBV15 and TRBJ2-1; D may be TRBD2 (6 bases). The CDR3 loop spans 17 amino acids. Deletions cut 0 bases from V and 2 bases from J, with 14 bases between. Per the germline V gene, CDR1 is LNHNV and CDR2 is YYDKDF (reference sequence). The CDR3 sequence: CATSRDQAGFTYNEQFF. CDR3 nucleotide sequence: TGTGCCACCAGCAGAGATCAGGCGGGATTTACCTACAATGAGCAGTTCTTC.

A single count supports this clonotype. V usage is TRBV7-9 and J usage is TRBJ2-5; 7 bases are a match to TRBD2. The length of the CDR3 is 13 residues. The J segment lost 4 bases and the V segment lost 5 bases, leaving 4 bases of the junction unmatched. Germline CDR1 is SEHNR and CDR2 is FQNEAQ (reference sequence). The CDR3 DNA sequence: TGTGCCAGCAGCACCACGGGGGGAGAGACCCAGTACTTC. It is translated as CASSTTGGETQYF.

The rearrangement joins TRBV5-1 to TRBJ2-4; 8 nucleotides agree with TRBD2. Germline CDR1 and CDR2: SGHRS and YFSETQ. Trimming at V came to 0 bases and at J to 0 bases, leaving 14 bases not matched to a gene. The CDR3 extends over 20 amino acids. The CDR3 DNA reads TGCGCCAGCAGCTTGGTAGTTCTAGCGGGTGAGAAGCCAGCCAAAAACATTCAGTACTTC. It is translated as CASSLVVLAGEKPAKNIQYF.

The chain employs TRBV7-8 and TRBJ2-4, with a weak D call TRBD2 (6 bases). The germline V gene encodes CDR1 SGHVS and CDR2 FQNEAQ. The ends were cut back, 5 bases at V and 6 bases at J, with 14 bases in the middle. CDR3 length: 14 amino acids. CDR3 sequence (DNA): TGTGCCAGCAGCCGAGGCGAGGGAGGAAACATTCAGTACTTC. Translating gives CASSRGEGGNIQYF.

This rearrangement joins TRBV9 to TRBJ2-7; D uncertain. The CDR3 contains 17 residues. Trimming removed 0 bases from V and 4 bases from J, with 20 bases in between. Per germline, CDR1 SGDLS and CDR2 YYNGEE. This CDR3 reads CASSVVCPHLGPYEQYF. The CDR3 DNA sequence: TGTGCCAGCAGCGTAGTATGCCCTCATCTAGGCCCGTACGAGCAGTACTTC.

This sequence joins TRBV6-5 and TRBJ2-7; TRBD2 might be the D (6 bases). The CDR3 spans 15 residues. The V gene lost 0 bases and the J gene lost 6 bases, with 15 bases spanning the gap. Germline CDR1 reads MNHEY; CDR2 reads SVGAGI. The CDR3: CASSYSYQGRGEQYF. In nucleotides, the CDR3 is TGTGCCAGCAGTTACTCGTATCAAGGGCGGGGCGAGCAGTACTTC.

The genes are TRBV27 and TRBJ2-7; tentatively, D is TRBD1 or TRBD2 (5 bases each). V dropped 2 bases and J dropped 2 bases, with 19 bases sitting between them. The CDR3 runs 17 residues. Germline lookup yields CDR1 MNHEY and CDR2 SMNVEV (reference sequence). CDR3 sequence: CASSLRHRGPRPYEQYF. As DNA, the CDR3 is TGTGCCAGCAGTTTACGCCACCGGGGCCCCCGTCCCTACGAGCAGTACTTC.

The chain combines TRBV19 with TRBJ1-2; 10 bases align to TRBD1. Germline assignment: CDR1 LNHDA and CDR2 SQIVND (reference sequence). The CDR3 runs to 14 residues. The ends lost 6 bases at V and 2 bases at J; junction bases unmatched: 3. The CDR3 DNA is TGTGCCAGTAGACCGGGACAGGGGAACTATGGCTACACCTTC. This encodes CASRPGQGNYGYTF.

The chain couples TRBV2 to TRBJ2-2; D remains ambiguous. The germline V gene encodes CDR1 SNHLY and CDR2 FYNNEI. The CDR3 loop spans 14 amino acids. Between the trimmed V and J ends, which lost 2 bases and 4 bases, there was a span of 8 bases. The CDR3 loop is CASSETPGTGELFF. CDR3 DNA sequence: TGTGCCAGCAGTGAAACCCCGGGCACCGGGGAGCTGTTTTTT.

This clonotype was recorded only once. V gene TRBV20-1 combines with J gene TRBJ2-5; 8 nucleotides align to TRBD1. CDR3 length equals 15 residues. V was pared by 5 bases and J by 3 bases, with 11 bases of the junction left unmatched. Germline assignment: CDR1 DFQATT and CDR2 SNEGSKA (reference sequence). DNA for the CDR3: TGCAGTGCTGCCGGACAGGGAATTGGGAAAGAGACCCAGTACTTC. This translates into CSAAGQGIGKETQYF.

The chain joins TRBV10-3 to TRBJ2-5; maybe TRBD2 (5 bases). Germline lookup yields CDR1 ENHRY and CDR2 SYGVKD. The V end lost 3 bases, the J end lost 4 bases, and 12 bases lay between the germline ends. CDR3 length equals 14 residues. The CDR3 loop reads CAISEGSSGETQYF. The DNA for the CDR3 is TGTGCCATCAGTGAAGGGAGTAGTGGAGAGACCCAGTACTTC.

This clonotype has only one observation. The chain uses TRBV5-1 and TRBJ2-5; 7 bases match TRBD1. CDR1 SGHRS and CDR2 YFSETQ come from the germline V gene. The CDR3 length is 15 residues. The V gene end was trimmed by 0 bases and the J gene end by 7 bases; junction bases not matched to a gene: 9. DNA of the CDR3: TGCGCCAGCAGCTTGGTACAGGGGCCGCTTGGGACCCAGTACTTC. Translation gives CASSLVQGPLGTQYF.

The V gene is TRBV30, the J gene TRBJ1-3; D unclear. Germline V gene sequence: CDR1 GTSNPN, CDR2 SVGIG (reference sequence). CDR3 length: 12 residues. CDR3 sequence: CAYGNSGNTIYF. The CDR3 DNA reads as TGTGCATATGGCAACTCTGGAAACACCATATATTTT.

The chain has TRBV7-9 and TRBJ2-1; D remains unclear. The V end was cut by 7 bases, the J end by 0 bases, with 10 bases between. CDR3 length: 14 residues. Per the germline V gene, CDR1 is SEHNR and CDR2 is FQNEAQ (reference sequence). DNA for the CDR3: TGTGCCAGCATAGAAACACTCTCCTACAATGAGCAGTTCTTC. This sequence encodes CASIETLSYNEQFF.

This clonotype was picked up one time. Written as DNA, the CDR3 is TGTGCCAGCAGTGGTCGCTGGGGCCAAGATGATCAGCCCCAGCATTTT. Translating gives CASSGRWGQDDQPQHF. The V call is TRBV6-1, the J call TRBJ1-5, with D tentatively TRBD1 (5 bases). Trimming shortened V by 4 bases and J by 5 bases, and 18 bases separated the two germline ends. CDR3 size: 16 residues. Germline V lookup: CDR1 MNHNS, CDR2 SASEGT.

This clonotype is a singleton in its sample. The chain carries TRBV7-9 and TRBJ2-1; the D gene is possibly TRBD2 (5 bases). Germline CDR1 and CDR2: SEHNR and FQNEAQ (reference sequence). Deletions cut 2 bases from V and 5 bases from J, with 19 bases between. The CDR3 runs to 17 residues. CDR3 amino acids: CASSLSKGSNEDNEQFF. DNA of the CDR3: TGTGCCAGCAGCTTAAGCAAAGGGAGTAATGAGGACAATGAGCAGTTCTTC. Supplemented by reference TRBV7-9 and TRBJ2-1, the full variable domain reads DTGVSQNPRHKITKRGQNVTFRCDPISEHNRLYWYRQTLGQGPEFLTYFQNEAQLEKSRLLSDRFSAERPKGSFSTLEIQRTEQGDSAMYLCASSLSKGSNEDNEQFFGPGTRLTVL.

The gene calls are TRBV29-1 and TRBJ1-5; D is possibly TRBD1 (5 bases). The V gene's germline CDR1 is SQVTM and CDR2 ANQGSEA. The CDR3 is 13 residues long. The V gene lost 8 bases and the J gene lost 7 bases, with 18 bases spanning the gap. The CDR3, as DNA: TGCAGCTCTTGGGGGGGGATAGGACAGCCCCAGCATTTT. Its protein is CSSWGGIGQPQHF.

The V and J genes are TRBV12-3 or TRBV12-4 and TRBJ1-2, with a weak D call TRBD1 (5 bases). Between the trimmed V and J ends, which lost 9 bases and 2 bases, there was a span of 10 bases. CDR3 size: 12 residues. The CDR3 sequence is CASTGGNYGYTF. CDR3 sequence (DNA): TGTGCCAGTACGGGGGGGAACTATGGCTACACCTTC.

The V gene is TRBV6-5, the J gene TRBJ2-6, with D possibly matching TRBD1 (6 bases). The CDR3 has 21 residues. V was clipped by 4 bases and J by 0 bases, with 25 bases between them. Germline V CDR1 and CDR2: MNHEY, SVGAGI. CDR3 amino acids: CASSSSTHLTMGASGANVLTF. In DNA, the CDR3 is TGTGCCAGCAGTTCCTCTACCCACCTCACAATGGGGGCCTCTGGGGCCAACGTCCTGACTTTC.